The clone carrying this T cell receptor (beta chain) was recorded many times. The data are from a study of neurological immune-mediated disorders. Study summary: Multiple sclerosis patients numbered around 34, with approximately 31 relapsing-remitting and 3 secondary progressive.

This CDR3 is 15 amino acids long. V was cut by 1 base and J by 0 bases, with 9 bases left in between. Germline assignment: CDR1 SNHLY and CDR2 FYNNEI. TCRdb recomputed calls from the 5' RACE reads with MiXCR, one row per CDR3 protein. The sample yields 60,000 to 85,000 distinct CDR3 sequences, about 5.5% seen once. The TCR comes from a woman aged 30 to 39 with multiple sclerosis. The sequencing sample was made of PBMCs. V gene TRBV2 combines with J gene TRBJ1-1; the D is unclear. The DNA for the CDR3 is TGTGCCAGCAGTGAAGGTAATGGATTGAACACTGAAGCTTTCTTT. It yields the protein CASSEGNGLNTEAFF.